Following are 7 T cell receptor beta chains from one sample sequenced in a study of OX40 agonist ivuxolimab in advanced cancers. TCRdb's table, derived via immunoSEQ multiplex PCR, lists solely in-frame clones and lacks some. The table includes about 110,000 clones, 90% detected once. The source was CD4+ or CD8+ T cells sorted from blood, collected in a trial of the OX40 agonist ivuxolimab. The receptors here all came from an adult with an advanced solid tumor such as melanoma, head and neck, liver or kidney cancer.

The genes are TRBV27 and TRBJ2-3; no clear D gene. The CDR3 covers 14 residues. Germline V gene data show CDR1 as MNHEY and CDR2 as SMNVEV (reference sequence). V was trimmed by 8 bases and J by 0 bases, leaving 12 bases between them. CDR3 sequence (DNA): TGTGCCAGCCATCGGGTAACTAGCACAGATACGCAGTATTTT. It specifies CASHRVTSTDTQYF.

This chain connects TRBV19 to TRBJ2-7, with TRBD2 matching over 9 bases. CDR1 is LNHDA and CDR2 is SQIVND in the germline V gene (reference sequence). V lost 7 bases to trimming and J lost 1 base; unmatched junction nucleotides: 11. The CDR3 extends over 16 amino acids. The chain's CDR3 is CASKVRASGTSYEQYF. DNA for the CDR3: TGTGCCAGTAAGGTCAGGGCTAGCGGGACTTCCTACGAGCAGTACTTC.

DNA for the CDR3: TGTGCCAGCTCATCGACCGGGACGGGGGAGCAGTACTTC. The encoded protein is CASSSTGTGEQYF. The rearrangement links TRBV11-3 to TRBJ2-7; D is possibly TRBD1 or TRBD2 (5 bases each). Germline V gene data show CDR1 as SGHNT and CDR2 as YENEEA. The ends were cut back, 8 bases at V and 7 bases at J, with 18 bases in the middle. This CDR3 contains 13 residues.

The chain recombines TRBV18 with TRBJ2-7, with D possibly called TRBD1 or TRBD2 (5 bases each). V was trimmed by 3 bases and J by 3 bases, leaving 12 bases between them. The germline V gene has CDR1 KGHSH and CDR2 LQKENI. This CDR3 spans 14 amino acids. CDR3 DNA sequence: TGTGCCAGCTCACCGGGTAGTGGGGGCTACGAGCAGTACTTC. Translation: CASSPGSGGYEQYF.

This clone was seen once. The gene calls are TRBV7-2 and TRBJ2-5; D may match TRBD1 or TRBD2 (6 bases each). The tail of the sequence fits TRBJ2-7 better, so the J call may be wrong. The CDR3 consists of 14 residues. Germline lookup yields CDR1 SGHTA and CDR2 FQGNSA. The CDR3 sequence is CASSFEGGSYEQYF. DNA of the CDR3: TGTGCCAGCAGCTTCGAGGGGGGCTCCTACGAGCAGTACTTC.

The rearrangement uses TRBV6-1 and TRBJ1-2, with D possibly matching TRBD1 (5 bases). This CDR3 spans 14 amino acids. The V gene lost 9 bases and the J gene lost 4 bases, with 18 bases spanning the gap. From germline, CDR1 is MNHNS and CDR2 SASEGT. The CDR3 spells CASRGTGVAYGYTF. As DNA, the CDR3 is TGTGCCAGTCGGGGAACAGGAGTGGCCTATGGCTACACCTTC.

The J gene is TRBJ1-6, the V gene TRBV5-1; tentative D call: TRBD1 (6 bases). Germline assignment: CDR1 SGHRS and CDR2 YFSETQ. V was pared by 4 bases and J by 7 bases, with 15 bases between. CDR3 length: 15 residues. In DNA form, the CDR3 reads TGCGCCAGCAGCCCTGGGGCAGGGGAAAATTCACCCCTCCACTTT. Its protein is CASSPGAGENSPLHF.